This T cell receptor (beta chain) was observed in a study of blood T cell repertoires in COVID-19. Study as a whole: Material from acute and convalescent COVID-19 was sourced from the United States, Italy and Spain. T cells, B-cell-depleted T cells, or PBMCs provided the cDNA or gDNA that served as material.

CDR1 and CDR2 from the germline V gene are LNHDA and SQIVND (reference sequence). The CDR3 consists of 12 residues. The trim removed 4 bases at V and 8 bases at J, leaving 4 bases unmatched. During active infection, Seattle patients enrolled and were then monitored through disease. For this clone: At the DNA level, this CDR3 is encoded by other sequences in the same sample as well.

Original processing notes: Reference gene primer amplification gave nucleated cell count estimates. Sequencing was performed with immunoSEQ multiplex PCR; in TCRdb, only in-frame clones are kept and a portion is missing. V, J and clone size are taken as reported in that table, and D and trimming were inferred from the DNA itself. The sample holds nearly 200,000 clones; about 82% are singletons and the top ten take approximately 0.9%. This rearrangement joins TRBV19 to TRBJ1-2; 7 bases match TRBD1. The TCR was taken from a man in his sixties with COVID-19, enrolled during active disease. Sample: peripheral blood. The CDR3 DNA reads TGTGCCAGTAGTAGACAGGGAGGAGGCTACACCTTC. Translation: CASSRQGGGYTF. The variable domain in full, with the rest retrieved from reference TRBV19 and TRBJ1-2, is DGGITQSPKYLFRKEGQNVTLSCEQNLNHDAMYWYRQDPGQGLRLIYYSQIVNDFQKGDIAEGYSVSREKKESFPLTVTSAQKNPTAFYLCASSRQGGGYTFGSGTRLTVV.